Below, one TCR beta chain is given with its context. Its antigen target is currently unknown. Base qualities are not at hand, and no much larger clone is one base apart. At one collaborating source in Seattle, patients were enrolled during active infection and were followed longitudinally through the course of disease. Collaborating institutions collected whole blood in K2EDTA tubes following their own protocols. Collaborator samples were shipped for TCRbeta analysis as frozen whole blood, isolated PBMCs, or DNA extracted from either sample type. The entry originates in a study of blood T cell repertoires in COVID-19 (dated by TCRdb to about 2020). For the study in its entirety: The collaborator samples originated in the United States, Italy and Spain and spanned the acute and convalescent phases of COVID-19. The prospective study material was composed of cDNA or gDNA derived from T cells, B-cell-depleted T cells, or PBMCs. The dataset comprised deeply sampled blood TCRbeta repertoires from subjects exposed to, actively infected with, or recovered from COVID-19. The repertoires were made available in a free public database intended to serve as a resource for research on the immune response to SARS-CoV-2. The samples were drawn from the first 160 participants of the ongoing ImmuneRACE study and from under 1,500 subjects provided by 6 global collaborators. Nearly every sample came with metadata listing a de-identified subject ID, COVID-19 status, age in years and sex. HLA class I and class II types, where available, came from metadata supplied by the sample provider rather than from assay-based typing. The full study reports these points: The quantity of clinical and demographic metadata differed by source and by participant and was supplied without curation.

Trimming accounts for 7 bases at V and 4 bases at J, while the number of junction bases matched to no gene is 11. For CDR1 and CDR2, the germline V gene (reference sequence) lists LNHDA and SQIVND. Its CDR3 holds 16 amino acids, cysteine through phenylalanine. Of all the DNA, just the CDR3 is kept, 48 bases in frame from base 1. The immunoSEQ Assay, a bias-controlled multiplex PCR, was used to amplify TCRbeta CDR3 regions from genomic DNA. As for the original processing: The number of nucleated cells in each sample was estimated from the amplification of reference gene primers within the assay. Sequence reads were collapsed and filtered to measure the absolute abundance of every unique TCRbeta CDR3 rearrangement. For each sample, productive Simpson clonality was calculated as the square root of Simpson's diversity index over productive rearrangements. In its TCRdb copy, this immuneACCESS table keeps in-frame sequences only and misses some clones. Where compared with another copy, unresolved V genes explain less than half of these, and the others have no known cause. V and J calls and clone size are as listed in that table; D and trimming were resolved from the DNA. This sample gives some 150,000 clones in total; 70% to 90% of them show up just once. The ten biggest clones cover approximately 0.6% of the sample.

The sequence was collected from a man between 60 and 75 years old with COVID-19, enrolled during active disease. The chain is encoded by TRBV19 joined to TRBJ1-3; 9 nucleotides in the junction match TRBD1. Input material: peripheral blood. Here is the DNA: TGTGCCAGTAAAACTGTCTGGACAGGGGTCGGAAACACCATATATTTT. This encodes CASKTVWTGVGNTIYF.